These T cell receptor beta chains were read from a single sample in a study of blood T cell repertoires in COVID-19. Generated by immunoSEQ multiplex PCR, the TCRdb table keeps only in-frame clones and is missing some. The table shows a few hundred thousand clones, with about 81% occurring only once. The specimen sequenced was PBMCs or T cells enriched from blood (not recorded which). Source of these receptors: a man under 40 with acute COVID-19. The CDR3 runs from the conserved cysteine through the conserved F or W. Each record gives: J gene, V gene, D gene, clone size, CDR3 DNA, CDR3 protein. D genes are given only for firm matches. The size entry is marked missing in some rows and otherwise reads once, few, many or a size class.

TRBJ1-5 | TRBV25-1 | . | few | TGTGCCAGCAGCACAACAGGGTCCAATCAGCCCCAGCATTTT | CASSTTGSNQPQHF
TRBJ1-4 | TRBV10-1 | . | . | TGCGCCAGCAGTGAGAAGACCTACGAGGGAGCAACTAATGAAAAACTGTTTTTT | CASSEKTYEGATNEKLFF
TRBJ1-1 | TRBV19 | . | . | TGTGCCAGTAGTATCCGGCGGGGGACGGGGGAAGCTTTCTTT | CASSIRRGTGEAFF
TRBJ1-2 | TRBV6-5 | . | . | TGTGCCAGCAGTTACACGTGGGCGAGTGGCTACACCTTC | CASSYTWASGYTF
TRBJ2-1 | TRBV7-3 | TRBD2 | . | TGTGCCAGCAGCCCCCAGACTAGCGGGAGGGCTGAGCAGTTCTTC | CASSPQTSGRAEQFF
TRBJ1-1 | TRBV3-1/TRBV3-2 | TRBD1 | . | TGTGCCAGCAGCTCTCGGCTACAACAGGGGACTGAAGCTTTCTTT | CASSSRLQQGTEAFF
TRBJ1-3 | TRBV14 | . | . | TGTGCCAGCAGCCAAGTGGCGGCTGGAAACACCATATATTTT | CASSQVAAGNTIYF
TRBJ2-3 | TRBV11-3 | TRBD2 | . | TGTGCCAGCAGCTTAAGAACTAGCGGCACAGATACGCAGTATTTT | CASSLRTSGTDTQYF
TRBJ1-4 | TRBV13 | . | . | TGTGCCAGCAGCCTTGAAAAGGGACACCCTCCTGAAAAACTGTTTTTT | CASSLEKGHPPEKLFF
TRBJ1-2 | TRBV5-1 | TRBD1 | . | TGTGCCAGCAGCTTGGGACAGACGGAATCCCCCTATGGCTACACCTTC | CASSLGQTESPYGYTF
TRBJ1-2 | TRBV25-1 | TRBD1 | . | TGTGCCAGCAGTGATGGACAGGGATGGAACTATGGCTACACCTTC | CASSDGQGWNYGYTF
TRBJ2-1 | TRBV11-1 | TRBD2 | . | TGTGCCAGCAGCGACCCCAACGGGGGGGCCTTGATTGAGCAGTTCTTC | CASSDPNGGALIEQFF
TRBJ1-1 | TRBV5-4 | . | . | TGTGCCAGCAGCTTGAGCGGCAGAAACACTGAAGCTTTCTTT | CASSLSGRNTEAFF
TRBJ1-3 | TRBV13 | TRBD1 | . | TGTGCCAGCAGCTCCAGGGGGCTCACTGGAAACACCATATATTTT | CASSSRGLTGNTIYF
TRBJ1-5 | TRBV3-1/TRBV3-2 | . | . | TGTGCCAGCAGCCACTCAGGGAGCAATCAGCCCCAGCATTTT | CASSHSGSNQPQHF
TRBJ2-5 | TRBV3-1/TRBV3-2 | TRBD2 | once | TGTGCCAGCAGCCAGCCGTCTACGGGTAGCGGGGGGATAGAGACCCAGTACTTC | CASSQPSTGSGGIETQYF
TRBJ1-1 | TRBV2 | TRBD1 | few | TGTGCCAGCAGAACCGGGACAGGGTCCACTGAAGCTTTCTTT | CASRTGTGSTEAFF
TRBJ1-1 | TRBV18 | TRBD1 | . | TGTGCCAGCTCACCCGACAGGGGGCACACTGAAGCTTTCTTT | CASSPDRGHTEAFF